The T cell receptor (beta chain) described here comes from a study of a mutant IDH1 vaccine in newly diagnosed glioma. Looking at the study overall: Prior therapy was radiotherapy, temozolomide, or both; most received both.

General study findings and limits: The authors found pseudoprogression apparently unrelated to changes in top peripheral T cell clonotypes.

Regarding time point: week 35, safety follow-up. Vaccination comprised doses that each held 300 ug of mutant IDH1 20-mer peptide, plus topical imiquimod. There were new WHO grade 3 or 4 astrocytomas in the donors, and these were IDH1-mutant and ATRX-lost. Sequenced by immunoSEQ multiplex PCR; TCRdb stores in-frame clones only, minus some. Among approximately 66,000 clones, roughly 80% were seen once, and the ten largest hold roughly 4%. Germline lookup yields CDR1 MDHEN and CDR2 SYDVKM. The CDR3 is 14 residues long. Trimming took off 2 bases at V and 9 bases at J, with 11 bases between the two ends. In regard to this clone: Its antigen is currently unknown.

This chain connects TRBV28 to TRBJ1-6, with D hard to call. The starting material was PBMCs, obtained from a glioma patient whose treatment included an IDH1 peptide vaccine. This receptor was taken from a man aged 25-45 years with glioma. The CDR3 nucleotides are TGTGCCAGCAGTTTAGGCGTGGGAGGTTCACCCCTCCACTTT. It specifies CASSLGVGGSPLHF. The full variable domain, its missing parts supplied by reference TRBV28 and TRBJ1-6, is DVKVTQSSRYLVKRTGEKVFLECVQDMDHENMFWYRQDPGLGLRLIYFSYDVKMKEKGDIPEGYSVSREKKERFSLILESASTNQTSMYLCASSLGVGGSPLHFGNGTRLTVT.